These T cell receptor beta chains were read from a single sample in a study of vaccination and CD4 T cells after COVID-19. No antigen is known for these receptors. TCRdb reprocessed the PCR reads with MiXCR, giving one entry per CDR3 protein. The sample holds some 8,200 distinct CDR3 sequences, about 55% seen once. Sequencing input: CD4+ T cells from blood, cultured in vitro. The receptor set was obtained from a human donor who had recovered from COVID-19. The CDR3 runs from the conserved cysteine through the conserved F or W. A D gene is named only where the DNA matches it firmly. Size is omitted from some rows. Given values are once, few, many or a class for expanded clones.

J: TRBJ1-2; D: TRBD1; size: -; V: TRBV5-1; length: 14; DNA: TGCGCCAGCAGCTTGGGACAGGGGAACTATGGCTACACCTTC; CDR3: CASSLGQGNYGYTF
J: TRBJ1-6; D: -; size: few; V: TRBV4-1; length: 14; DNA: TGCGCCAGCCTCCCGCCAGGGTCAAATTCACCCCTCCACTTT; CDR3: CASLPPGSNSPLHF
J: TRBJ1-5; D: TRBD1; size: -; V: TRBV5-1; length: 14; DNA: TGCGCCAGCAGCGAGGGGACAGGGGCTCAGCCCCAGCATTTT; CDR3: CASSEGTGAQPQHF
J: TRBJ2-7; D: TRBD2; size: -; V: TRBV4-2; length: 16; DNA: TGTGCCAGCAGCTGGGGGGGTCTCCCAGAATCCTACGAGCAGTACTTC; CDR3: CASSWGGLPESYEQYF
J: TRBJ2-1; D: TRBD2; size: -; V: TRBV30; length: 18; DNA: TGTGCCTGGAGTGTACTGCCAGTCTCTAGCGGGGGGCTCAATGAGCAGTTCTTC; CDR3: CAWSVLPVSSGGLNEQFF
J: TRBJ1-4; D: -; size: -; V: TRBV12-3/TRBV12-4; length: 12; DNA: TGTGCCTCCTCCGGAAGGGAGGAAAAACTGTTTTTT; CDR3: CASSGREEKLFF
J: TRBJ1-5; D: TRBD1; size: once; V: TRBV5-5; length: 15; DNA: TGTGCCAGCAGCTTGGGCAGGGGGGGATACTCGCCCCAGCATTTT; CDR3: CASSLGRGGYSPQHF
J: TRBJ2-5; D: TRBD2; size: -; V: TRBV7-6; length: 17; DNA: TGTGCCAGCAGCTTAGTTGCTAGCGGGGGCCACCAAGAGACCCAGTACTTC; CDR3: CASSLVASGGHQETQYF
J: TRBJ1-5; D: -; size: -; V: TRBV30; length: 12; DNA: TGTGCCTGCGGGGGAGCGTATCAGCCCCAGCATTTT; CDR3: CACGGAYQPQHF
J: TRBJ2-5; D: -; size: once; V: TRBV6-2/TRBV6-3; length: 20; DNA: TGTGCCAGCAGTGTGGAGATCTTGTCGGGGAGAACATTCACTAAAGAGACCCAGTACTTC; CDR3: CASSVEILSGRTFTKETQYF
J: TRBJ1-1; D: TRBD1; size: few; V: TRBV30; length: 13; DNA: TGTGCCTGGAGTGCACAGGGGGGAACTGAAGCTTTCTTT; CDR3: CAWSAQGGTEAFF
J: TRBJ1-1; D: -; size: -; V: TRBV20-1; length: 14; DNA: TGCAGTGCTAGAGTGACCGGGAGGAACACTGAAGCTTTCTTT; CDR3: CSARVTGRNTEAFF
J: TRBJ1-2; D: -; size: few; V: TRBV6-2/TRBV6-3; length: 14; DNA: TGTGCCAGCAGTTACGTGGACCTTAACTATGGCTACACCTTC; CDR3: CASSYVDLNYGYTF
J: TRBJ1-2; D: -; size: few; V: TRBV11-2; length: 14; DNA: TGTGCCAGCAGCTTAGGGGTATCGGGTTATGGCTACACCTTC; CDR3: CASSLGVSGYGYTF
J: TRBJ2-2; D: -; size: few; V: TRBV7-9; length: 14; DNA: TGTGCCAGCAGCGCAGAGATAGGTTCCGGGGAGCTGTTTTTT; CDR3: CASSAEIGSGELFF
J: TRBJ2-5; D: TRBD2; size: -; V: TRBV2; length: 14; DNA: TGTGCCAGCGCTTCTATCGGGGGGAGGGAGACCCAGTACTTC; CDR3: CASASIGGRETQYF
J: TRBJ1-1; D: -; size: -; V: TRBV7-2; length: 15; DNA: TGTGCCAGCAGCCCCTTCGGACAGTGGAACACTGAAGCTTTCTTT; CDR3: CASSPFGQWNTEAFF
J: TRBJ1-2; D: -; size: once; V: TRBV15; length: 17; DNA: TGTGCCACCAGCAGAGATCAAGTGACAGTGGAGTCCCTTCGGTACACCTTC; CDR3: CATSRDQVTVESLRYTF
J: TRBJ2-5; D: -; size: -; V: TRBV5-5; length: 19; DNA: TGTGCCAGCAGCTTGACGGGGTCAATTGGAGGGATCGGGGAAGAGACCCAGTACTTC; CDR3: CASSLTGSIGGIGEETQYF
J: TRBJ2-7; D: TRBD2; size: -; V: TRBV5-4; length: 14; DNA: TGTGCCAGCAGCCTTCTAGCGGGGACCTACGAGCAGTACTTC; CDR3: CASSLLAGTYEQYF
J: TRBJ1-5; D: -; size: -; V: TRBV11-2; length: 15; DNA: TGTGCCAGCAGCCCGCGAGGGGAGGGGAATCAGCCCCAGCATTTT; CDR3: CASSPRGEGNQPQHF
J: TRBJ2-2; D: -; size: few; V: TRBV24-1; length: 13; DNA: TGTGCCACCAGTGCGGAGTTCGCCGGGGAGCTGTTTTTT; CDR3: CATSAEFAGELFF
J: TRBJ1-2; D: TRBD1; size: -; V: TRBV7-9; length: 14; DNA: TGTGCCAGCGCAACGACAGGGAGGTTTGGTGGCCACACCTTC; CDR3: CASATTGRFGGHTF
J: TRBJ2-3; D: -; size: few; V: TRBV6-1; length: 15; DNA: TGTGCCAGCAGTGAAGGTCTGGCAGGGGTGGATACGCAGTATTTT; CDR3: CASSEGLAGVDTQYF
J: TRBJ1-1; D: -; size: -; V: TRBV19; length: 16; DNA: TGTGCCAGTACCCCGAATCGGGGGACACCGAACACTGAAGCTTTCTTT; CDR3: CASTPNRGTPNTEAFF
J: TRBJ2-5; D: TRBD2; size: -; V: TRBV30; length: 15; DNA: TGTGCCTGGGTACTAGCGGGGGTTTCCACAGGGACCCAGTACTTC; CDR3: CAWVLAGVSTGTQYF
J: TRBJ2-7; D: -; size: -; V: TRBV6-1; length: 13; DNA: TGTGCCAGCCGGTCTTGGGGCGCCTACGAGCAGTACTTC; CDR3: CASRSWGAYEQYF
J: TRBJ2-4; D: -; size: few; V: TRBV6-2/TRBV6-3; length: 12; DNA: TGTGCCAGCTCACTAGCCAAAAACATTCAGTACTTC; CDR3: CASSLAKNIQYF
J: TRBJ2-1; D: -; size: -; V: TRBV12-3/TRBV12-4; length: 13; DNA: TGTGCCAGCACCCGGACAGAAAACAATGAGCAGTTCTTC; CDR3: CASTRTENNEQFF
J: TRBJ2-5; D: -; size: few; V: TRBV6-2/TRBV6-3; length: 14; DNA: TGTGCCAGCAGCCAATCACAGGGACAAGAGACCCAGTACTTC; CDR3: CASSQSQGQETQYF
J: TRBJ1-2; D: -; size: -; V: TRBV6-1; length: 15; DNA: TGTGCCAGCAGCCCGGACAGAGCTACCCCCTATGGCTACACCTTC; CDR3: CASSPDRATPYGYTF
J: TRBJ1-6; D: TRBD1; size: few; V: TRBV12-3/TRBV12-4; length: 14; DNA: TGTGCCAGCAGTTTGGGACAGGGGAATTCACCCCTCCACTTT; CDR3: CASSLGQGNSPLHF
J: TRBJ1-3; D: -; size: -; V: TRBV6-1; length: 15; DNA: TGTGCCAGCAGTGAGGGGAAGTTCTCTGGAAACACCATATATTTT; CDR3: CASSEGKFSGNTIYF
J: TRBJ1-4; D: -; size: few; V: TRBV27; length: 18; DNA: TGTGCCAGCAGCCATACAAACAGTCTTTTCTCAACTAATGAAAAACTGTTTTTT; CDR3: CASSHTNSLFSTNEKLFF
J: TRBJ1-6; D: -; size: -; V: TRBV3-1; length: 12; DNA: TGTGCCAGCAGCCAAGGGACTACACCCCTCCACTTT; CDR3: CASSQGTTPLHF
J: TRBJ1-4; D: -; size: -; V: TRBV10-2; length: 17; DNA: TGCGCCAGCAGTGAGGGGGTTCGGTTGGGGATTAATGAAAAACTGTTTTTT; CDR3: CASSEGVRLGINEKLFF
J: TRBJ1-1; D: -; size: -; V: TRBV7-8; length: 12; DNA: TGTGCCAGCAGCGCCAAGAACACTGAAGCTTTCTTT; CDR3: CASSAKNTEAFF
J: TRBJ2-2; D: -; size: -; V: TRBV5-4; length: 14; DNA: TGTGTCAGCAGCTTGGAATTCCAGGCCGGGGAGCTGCTTTTT; CDR3: CVSSLEFQAGELLF
J: TRBJ1-5; D: TRBD1; size: -; V: TRBV7-9; length: 15; DNA: TGTGCCAGCAGCTCCGCAGGGGGCCGCAATCAGCCCCAGCATTTT; CDR3: CASSSAGGRNQPQHF
J: TRBJ1-1; D: TRBD1; size: -; V: TRBV5-1; length: 12; DNA: TGCGCCAGCAGCTTGGACAGGGGTGAAGCTTTCTTT; CDR3: CASSLDRGEAFF
J: TRBJ1-2; D: -; size: medium-sized; V: TRBV30; length: 14; DNA: TGTGCCTGGAGTGTATTGGGCGGCCCCTATGGCTACACCTTC; CDR3: CAWSVLGGPYGYTF
J: TRBJ2-3; D: -; size: -; V: TRBV6-5; length: 15; DNA: TGTGCCAGCAGTTACACGGGACAAGGAGCAGATACGCAGTATTTT; CDR3: CASSYTGQGADTQYF
J: TRBJ2-7; D: -; size: few; V: TRBV7-8; length: 18; DNA: TGTGCCAGCACCCGCCTGGATTGGGGGGGCGCTTCCTCCTACGAGCAGTACTTC; CDR3: CASTRLDWGGASSYEQYF
J: TRBJ1-5; D: -; size: few; V: TRBV19; length: 15; DNA: TGTGCCAGTAGTATAGAAGGGTACAGCAATCAGCCCCAGCATTTT; CDR3: CASSIEGYSNQPQHF
J: TRBJ2-5; D: TRBD1; size: -; V: TRBV15; length: 15; DNA: TGTGCCACCAGTACACCCGGGACAGGGAGGGAGACCCAGTACTTC; CDR3: CATSTPGTGRETQYF
J: TRBJ2-3; D: -; size: -; V: TRBV7-8; length: 12; DNA: TGTGCCAGCAGCTTAGAACCCCCCTGGGTTCTTTTT; CDR3: CASSLEPPWVLF
J: TRBJ1-5; D: TRBD1; size: -; V: TRBV6-1; length: 15; DNA: TGTGCCAGCCATACTGTACAGGGGACTAATCAGCCCCAGCATTTT; CDR3: CASHTVQGTNQPQHF
J: TRBJ1-5; D: -; size: -; V: TRBV27; length: 12; DNA: TGTGCCAGCGGGGTCCGCAATCAGCCCCAGCATTTT; CDR3: CASGVRNQPQHF
J: TRBJ1-6; D: TRBD1; size: -; V: TRBV6-1; length: 13; DNA: TGTGCCAGCAGGCTAACAGGGGATTCACCCCTCCACTTT; CDR3: CASRLTGDSPLHF
J: TRBJ1-1; D: -; size: few; V: TRBV20-1; length: 13; DNA: TGCAGTGCTAGGAAGGGTAGCGACACTGAAGCTTTCTTT; CDR3: CSARKGSDTEAFF
J: TRBJ1-4; D: TRBD1; size: few; V: TRBV4-3; length: 15; DNA: TGCGCCAGCAGCCTGGGACAGGGCACAAATGAAAAACTGTTTTTT; CDR3: CASSLGQGTNEKLFF
J: TRBJ2-1; D: -; size: -; V: TRBV7-2; length: 15; DNA: TGTGCCAGCAGCCCAGGGTGGGGGACCTACAATGAGCAGTTCTTC; CDR3: CASSPGWGTYNEQFF
J: TRBJ1-2; D: TRBD1; size: few; V: TRBV20-1; length: 14; DNA: TGCAGTGCTACCCAGGGGGGGCAGGGGGATGGCTACACCTTC; CDR3: CSATQGGQGDGYTF
J: TRBJ1-1; D: -; size: few; V: TRBV2; length: 15; DNA: TGTGCCAGCAGGTCTACCGGGACACCTAACACTGAAGCTTTCTTT; CDR3: CASRSTGTPNTEAFF
J: TRBJ2-7; D: -; size: -; V: TRBV29-1; length: 13; DNA: TGCAGCGTTGAATGGGACAATCCCAACGAGCAGTACTTC; CDR3: CSVEWDNPNEQYF
J: TRBJ2-7; D: TRBD1; size: -; V: TRBV19; length: 17; DNA: TGTGCCAGTAGTATCTCAACATCGCGGACAGGGACCTACGAGCAGTACTTC; CDR3: CASSISTSRTGTYEQYF
J: TRBJ2-2; D: TRBD2; size: few; V: TRBV18; length: 17; DNA: TGTGCCAGCTCACCACCGAGCTTAGCGGGGTACACCGGGGAGCTGTTTTTT; CDR3: CASSPPSLAGYTGELFF
J: TRBJ1-2; D: TRBD1; size: -; V: TRBV6-2/TRBV6-3; length: 14; DNA: TGTGCCAGCAGGGACAGGGGTCCTAACTATGGCTACACCTTC; CDR3: CASRDRGPNYGYTF
J: TRBJ2-7; D: TRBD1; size: -; V: TRBV5-6; length: 14; DNA: TGTGCCAGCAGCCGGTGGGACAGGGTCTACGAGCAGTACTTC; CDR3: CASSRWDRVYEQYF